These 6 T cell receptor beta chains were all obtained from the same sample, sequenced in a study of PD-L1 blockade in urothelial cancer. Described time point: pretreatment peripheral blood. Sequencing was performed with immunoSEQ multiplex PCR; in TCRdb, only in-frame clones are kept and a portion is missing. This sample carries about 50,000 clones, under 90% of them seen once, and the ten largest clones take 3.2%. Specimen: PBMCs, collected around atezolizumab (anti-PD-L1) treatment. The receptor set was obtained from a man between 65 and 79 years old with urothelial cancer.

The chain uses TRBV27 and TRBJ2-7; 8 nucleotides line up with TRBD1. The V segment lost 2 bases and the J segment 0 bases; nucleotides outside the gene matches: 3. The germline gives CDR1 MNHEY, CDR2 SMNVEV (reference sequence). The CDR3 runs 15 residues. Here the CDR3 reads CASSLQGAGSYEQYF. The CDR3 nucleotides are TGTGCCAGCAGTTTACAGGGGGCGGGCTCCTACGAGCAGTACTTC.

With respect to this clone: This CDR3 is also generated by other DNA sequences in the sample. V gene TRBV9 combines with J gene TRBJ2-3; no clear D. The CDR3 extends over 15 amino acids. Germline V gives CDR1 SGDLS, CDR2 YYNGEE. The V end lost 1 base, the J end lost 0 bases, and 9 bases lay between the germline ends. This CDR3 is CASSVLSSSTDTQYF. The CDR3 coding sequence is TGTGCCAGCAGCGTACTCTCCTCTAGCACAGATACGCAGTATTTT.

This clone occurred a few times. The genes are TRBV29-1 and TRBJ1-5; 8 bases agree with TRBD1. The V and J ends lost 5 bases and 4 bases, in that order; junction bases with no gene match: 7. Germline CDR1 is SQVTM and CDR2 is ANQGSEA. CDR3 size: 14 residues. The CDR3 protein is CSVSPGQGNQPQHF. CDR3 DNA: TGCAGCGTTTCGCCCGGACAGGGAAATCAGCCCCAGCATTTT.

The chain employs TRBV7-3 and TRBJ2-3; 13 nucleotides match TRBD2. CDR1 and CDR2 from the germline V gene are SGHTA and FQGTGA. This CDR3 region has 16 residues. Trimming at V came to 3 bases and at J to 3 bases, leaving 3 bases not matched to a gene. CDR3 sequence: CASSLGLAGPTDTQYF. The CDR3 DNA sequence: TGTGCCAGCAGCTTGGGACTAGCGGGACCTACAGATACGCAGTATTTT.

This clone was seen only a few times. The chain combines TRBV2 with TRBJ1-5; tentative D call: TRBD1 (6 bases). V lost 6 bases to trimming and J lost 0 bases, with 9 bases between them. CDR3 length: 14 residues. The germline CDR1 and CDR2 sequences are SNHLY and FYNNEI. CDR3 sequence reads: CASRQQGSNQPQHF. Written as DNA, the CDR3 is TGTGCCAGCAGGCAACAGGGTAGCAATCAGCCCCAGCATTTT.

V usage is TRBV15 and J usage is TRBJ1-4, with a weak D call TRBD1 (6 bases). Germline V gene data show CDR1 as LNHNV and CDR2 as YYDKDF (reference sequence). The germline V and J ends were trimmed by 7 bases and 8 bases, with 14 bases remaining between them. This CDR3 has 13 residues. This chain's CDR3 is CATTRGIKEKLFF. The CDR3 nucleotides are TGTGCCACCACGAGGGGGATAAAGGAAAAACTGTTTTTT.